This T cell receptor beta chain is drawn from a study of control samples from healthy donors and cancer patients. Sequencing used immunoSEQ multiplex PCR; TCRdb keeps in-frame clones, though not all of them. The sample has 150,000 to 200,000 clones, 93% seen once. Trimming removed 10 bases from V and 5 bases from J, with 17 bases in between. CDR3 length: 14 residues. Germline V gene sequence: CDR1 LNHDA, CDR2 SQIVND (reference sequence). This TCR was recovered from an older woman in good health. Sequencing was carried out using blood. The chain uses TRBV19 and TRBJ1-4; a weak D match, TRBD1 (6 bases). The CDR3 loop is CATMDRLLNEKLFF. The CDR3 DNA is TGTGCCACCATGGACAGACTACTAAATGAAAAACTGTTTTTT.